These T cell receptor beta chains were read from a single sample in a study of shared clonotypes between healthy human individuals. Data came from immunoSEQ multiplex PCR; TCRdb stores just in-frame clones and leaves some out. In the table there are roughly 810,000 clones, 96% of which are singletons. Sequences were obtained from naive CD8+ T cells sorted from blood. The receptors stem from a man in his thirties or forties in good health. The CDR3 runs from the conserved cysteine through the conserved F or W. The order of the fields is clone size, D gene, V gene, J gene, CDR3 DNA, CDR3 protein. The D gene is left open where the match is weak. Not every row has a clone size; where given, it reads once, few, many or a size class.

.	TRBD2	TRBV7-9	TRBJ2-2	TGTGCCAGCAGCAGGACTAGCGGGAGGCAATCCGGGGAGCTGTTTTTT	CASSRTSGRQSGELFF
.	TRBD2	TRBV5-6	TRBJ2-7	TGTGCCAGCAGCTTGGTGCTAGCGGGAGGCGAGCAGTACTTC	CASSLVLAGGEQYF
.	.	TRBV27	TRBJ2-7	TGTGCCAGCCGTGGCACTAGACACTACGAGCAGTACTTC	CASRGTRHYEQYF
.	.	TRBV28	TRBJ1-1	TGTGCCAGCATCTCACGGGGGTACACTGAAGCTTTCTTT	CASISRGYTEAFF
.	.	TRBV7-8	TRBJ2-5	TGTGCCAGCAGCTTAGATGGAGGGGAAGAGACCCAGTACTTC	CASSLDGGEETQYF
.	TRBD2	TRBV4-2	TRBJ2-7	TGTGCCAGCAGCCAAGAAGCTAGACTAGCGGCCCTCTACGAGCAGTACTTC	CASSQEARLAALYEQYF
.	TRBD2	TRBV5-1	TRBJ2-1	TGCGCCAGCAGCTTCGGAGCGGGAGAAGTCTATGAGCAGTTCTTC	CASSFGAGEVYEQFF
.	.	TRBV7-9	TRBJ1-1	TGTGCCAGCAGCTTAGACCCGACACAATTACAAGCTTTCTTT	CASSLDPTQLQAFF
.	.	TRBV9	TRBJ1-5	TGTGCCCCCTCACTCAAGGGAGGGGGCAATCAGCCCCAGCATTTT	CAPSLKGGGNQPQHF
once	.	TRBV29-1	TRBJ2-7	TGCAGCGTTGATCAGGGGGGACGAGGTGGGCGCTACGAGCAGTACTTC	CSVDQGGRGGRYEQYF
.	.	TRBV11-2	TRBJ2-7	TGTGCCAGCCGCCCTGGCAGTTTTTTGGAGCAGTACTTC	CASRPGSFLEQYF
.	TRBD1	TRBV27	TRBJ2-2	TGTGCCAGCAGTTTCTTGGGACAGGGATTAAACACCGGGGAGCTGTTTTTT	CASSFLGQGLNTGELFF
.	.	TRBV15	TRBJ1-1	TGTGCCACCAGCAGAGAAAAGTTTACTGAAGCTTTCTTT	CATSREKFTEAFF
once	.	TRBV9	TRBJ2-1	TGTGCCAGCAGCCCCGGGACGAACAATGAGCAGTTCTTC	CASSPGTNNEQFF
.	.	TRBV4-1	TRBJ1-3	TGCGCCAGCAGCCAAGAACTAGAGACGGCCAGCTCTGGAAACACCATATATTTT	CASSQELETASSGNTIYF
.	.	TRBV2	TRBJ2-7	TGTGCCAGCAGTGAACGCGCCTACGAGCAGTACTTC	CASSERAYEQYF
.	.	TRBV7-9	TRBJ2-2	TGTGCCAGCAGCTTATTCAAGGGTAACACCGGGGAGCTGTTTTTT	CASSLFKGNTGELFF
.	.	TRBV27	TRBJ2-7	TGTGCCAGCAGTCCGGCCGGGCTCTCCTACGAGCAGTACTTC	CASSPAGLSYEQYF
.	.	TRBV2	TRBJ2-7	TGTGCCAGCAGTGAAGGTCGGGGTTCTCCCCACGAGCAGTACTTC	CASSEGRGSPHEQYF
.	TRBD1	TRBV27	TRBJ1-5	TGTGCCAGCAGGGGGACAGGGTGGAGCAATCAGCCCCAGCATTTT	CASRGTGWSNQPQHF
.	.	TRBV5-1	TRBJ2-2	TGCGCCAGCAGCTTGGGGCAGGGCCTCACCGGGGAGCTGTTTTTT	CASSLGQGLTGELFF
few	TRBD1	TRBV19	TRBJ1-2	TGTGCCAGCCTGCCCGGGACAGCCGTATATGGCTACACCTTC	CASLPGTAVYGYTF
.	.	TRBV15	TRBJ2-3	TGTGCCACCAGCACCCCGGGATCCCTGGGGGGCACAGATACGCAGTATTTT	CATSTPGSLGGTDTQYF
once	TRBD2	TRBV5-1	TRBJ2-7	TGCGCCAGCAGCTCGGGACTAGCCTACGAGCAGTACTTC	CASSSGLAYEQYF
.	TRBD2	TRBV12-5	TRBJ2-1	TGTGCTAGTGGTCTCCCCGCGGGACTAGCGGGGAAAAATGAGCAGTTCTTC	CASGLPAGLAGKNEQFF
.	.	TRBV7-9	TRBJ2-2	TGTGCCAGCAGCTCCACAGGAGGCGGGGCCGCGAACACCGGGGAGCTGTTTTTT	CASSSTGGGAANTGELFF
.	.	TRBV27	TRBJ2-2	TGTGCCAGCAGTTTTCTTAGAGTTAACACCGGGGAGCTGTTTTTT	CASSFLRVNTGELFF
.	TRBD1	TRBV28	TRBJ2-6	TGTGCCAGCAGTTTAGGGACAGGGACTGGGGCCAACGTCCTGACTTTC	CASSLGTGTGANVLTF
.	.	TRBV10-3	TRBJ1-1	TGTGCCATCAACGCGGAGAACACTGAAGCTTTCTTT	CAINAENTEAFF
.	.	TRBV9	TRBJ2-7	TGTGCCAGCAGCGTGGGGGACGAGTCCTACGAGCAGTACTTC	CASSVGDESYEQYF
.	.	TRBV9	TRBJ2-3	TGTGCCAGCAGCGCCCCCCCGCGGGTTGATACGCAGTATTTT	CASSAPPRVDTQYF
.	.	TRBV9	TRBJ2-7	TGTGCCAGCAGCGTAGATGGGGGATTGGACGAGCAGTACTTC	CASSVDGGLDEQYF
.	.	TRBV7-9	TRBJ2-1	TGTGCCAGCAGCTTAGCGCTCCTTTACAATGAGCAGTTCTTC	CASSLALLYNEQFF
.	.	TRBV7-2	TRBJ2-3	TGTGCCAGCAGCTTAGCGGGAGTAACTAGCACAGATACGCAGTATTTT	CASSLAGVTSTDTQYF
.	TRBD1	TRBV6-1	TRBJ2-7	TGTGCCAGCCTGGACAGGGTAGCCTACGAGCAGTACTTC	CASLDRVAYEQYF
.	.	TRBV9	TRBJ2-1	TGTGCCAGCAGCGTAACAGACAATGAGCAGTTCTTC	CASSVTDNEQFF
.	.	TRBV19	TRBJ2-7	TGTGCCAGTAGTATGGGCGGATACGAGCAGTACTTC	CASSMGGYEQYF
.	TRBD1	TRBV7-9	TRBJ1-5	TGTGCCAGCAGCTTAGGTGGACAGGGGATCAATCAGCCCCAGCATTTT	CASSLGGQGINQPQHF